Detailed here is one TCR beta chain. What it recognizes is unknown. V was cut by 1 base and J by 7 bases, with 11 bases left in between. Germline CDR1 is SQVTM and CDR2 is ANQGSEA. This CDR3 has 13 residues. This sample was taken from a study of cytomegalovirus exposure and HLA in healthy donors. Points from the study as a whole: The TCR clusters that emerged in the first cohort tended, a later analysis found, to co-occur in the 120 or so validation repertoires.

Produced via immunoSEQ multiplex PCR; TCRdb's table is partial and in-frame only. There are a few hundred thousand clones in the sample; 86% occur only once, and over 0.75% lies in the top ten. The V gene is TRBV29-1, the J gene TRBJ2-4; TRBD2 is a possible D gene (5 bases). The sample consisted of PBMCs. This clonotype was obtained from a woman aged 18-29 years in good health and CMV-seronegative. The CDR3 spells CSVEGGLRNIQYF. The CDR3, as DNA: TGCAGCGTTGAAGGAGGGCTTAGGAACATTCAGTACTTC.